A single sample is the source of the 10 T cell receptor beta chains below, sequenced in a study of Graves' ophthalmopathy and Graves' hyperthyroidism. For repertoire sequencing, the TCR beta CDR3 regions were amplified from RNA transcripts. In the first round, RT-PCR was carried out with HTBI primers, and a multiplex PCR formed the second round. MiXCR, applied by TCRdb to the multiplex PCR reads, yields one record per CDR3 protein. The repertoire holds roughly 1.1 million distinct CDR3 sequences, with about two fifths as singletons. Sequencing was done on a sample of peripheral blood or thyroid tissue (not recorded which). The receptors originated from an adult man with Graves' hyperthyroidism.

This clonotype was observed a handful of times. The gene calls are TRBV29-1 and TRBJ1-2, with 9 bases matching TRBD1. V dropped 3 bases and J dropped 6; count of bases not matched to a gene: 5. Germline V gene data show CDR1 as SQVTM and CDR2 as ANQGSEA. The CDR3 is 13 residues long. CDR3: CSVDGTGTHGYTF. CDR3 nucleotide sequence: TGCAGCGTTGACGGGACAGGGACGCATGGCTACACCTTC.

A few counts support this clonotype. V and J are TRBV12-3 or TRBV12-4 and TRBJ1-3, with unresolved D. Trimming took off 2 bases at V and 0 bases at J, with 14 bases between the two ends. The CDR3 has 17 residues. The CDR3 region has the DNA TGTGCCAGCAGTTTAACGTACGGCCGAGGCTCTGGAAACACCATATATTTT. This translates into CASSLTYGRGSGNTIYF.

In this sample, this clonotype turned up a few times. The genes are TRBV19 and TRBJ2-2; the match to TRBD2 covers 11 bases. Germline lookup yields CDR1 LNHDA and CDR2 SQIVND (reference sequence). CDR3 length: 17 residues. After removal of 3 bases from V and 2 bases from J, the junction contained 5 bases not matched to a gene. As DNA, the CDR3 is TGTGCCAGTAGTATGCCGGGACTAGCGGTTAACACCGGGGAGCTGTTTTTT. It encodes CASSMPGLAVNTGELFF.

This clonotype was detected many times. CDR3: CASSSPTGTGNTIYF. The CDR3, as DNA: TGCGCCAGCAGCAGCCCGACGGGTACTGGAAACACCATATATTTT. The chain couples TRBV5-1 to TRBJ1-3; D remains unclear. Germline-derived CDR1 and CDR2 are SGHRS and YFSETQ. The germline V and J ends were trimmed by 4 bases and 2 bases, with 13 bases remaining between them. The CDR3 has 15 amino acids. Looking up the rest from reference TRBV5-1 and TRBJ1-3 gives the full variable domain: KAGVTQTPRYLIKTRGQQVTLSCSPISGHRSVSWYQQTPGQGLQFLFEYFSETQRNKGNFPGRFSGRQFSNSRSEMNVSTLELGDSALYLCASSSPTGTGNTIYFGEGSWLTVV.

Concerning this clonotype itself: This may be a read error: a much more frequent sequence differs by one nucleotide. The rearrangement joins TRBV10-3 to TRBJ2-6; D not resolved. V was pared by 3 bases and J by 4 bases, with 4 bases between. Germline loops: CDR1 ENHRY, CDR2 SYGVKD. The length of the CDR3 is 13 residues. The CDR3 here is CAISEEGANVLTF. CDR3 in DNA: TGTGCCATCAGTGAAGAAGGGGCCAACGTCCTGACTTTC.

The chain couples TRBV15 to TRBJ2-5; no firm D call. CDR1 LNHNV and CDR2 YYDKDF come from the germline V gene (reference sequence). V was clipped by 3 bases and J by 5 bases, with 10 bases between them. The CDR3 is 13 amino acids. The CDR3 loop reads CATSSLTAETQYF. The CDR3 DNA reads TGTGCCACCAGCAGCTTAACAGCGGAGACCCAGTACTTC.

Comment on this clonotype: This clone may be a read error of a much larger clone one base away. This chain connects TRBV5-6 to TRBJ2-6; 7 positions agree with TRBD1. Germline-derived CDR1 and CDR2 are SGHDT and YYEEEE. There are 16 residues in the CDR3. CDR3 loop: CASSLGQPSGADVLTF. CDR3 nucleotide sequence: TGTGCCAGCAGCCTGGGACAGCCCTCTGGGGCCGACGTCCTGACTTTC.

This clonotype has more than one count but fewer than ten. V usage is TRBV28 and J usage is TRBJ1-5, with D uncertain. The CDR3 contains 15 residues. Germline V CDR1 and CDR2: MDHEN, SYDVKM. V lost 6 bases and J 3 bases, leaving 15 bases between the germline ends. The CDR3 coding sequence is TGTGCCAGCAGACCCCTTCTGGGCAACAATCAGCCCCAGCATTTT. Amino acids: CASRPLLGNNQPQHF.

The chain recombines TRBV4-3 with TRBJ1-5, with unresolved D. The CDR3 spans 15 residues. Germline loops: CDR1 LGHNA, CDR2 YSLEER. The V end was cut by 2 bases, the J end by 4 bases, with 12 bases between. The CDR3 sequence: CASSQNILGNQPQHF. The CDR3 nucleotides are TGCGCCAGCAGCCAAAATATACTGGGAAATCAGCCCCAGCATTTT.

This clonotype was observed many times. The chain uses TRBV2 and TRBJ1-2; no reliable D call. Germline V gene sequence: CDR1 SNHLY, CDR2 FYNNEI. Trimming took off 6 bases at V and 0 bases at J, with 20 bases between the two ends. There are 17 residues in the CDR3. The CDR3 region is CASRGGSGWTANYGYTF. For the CDR3, the DNA is TGTGCCAGCAGGGGCGGGAGCGGGTGGACTGCTAACTATGGCTACACCTTC.